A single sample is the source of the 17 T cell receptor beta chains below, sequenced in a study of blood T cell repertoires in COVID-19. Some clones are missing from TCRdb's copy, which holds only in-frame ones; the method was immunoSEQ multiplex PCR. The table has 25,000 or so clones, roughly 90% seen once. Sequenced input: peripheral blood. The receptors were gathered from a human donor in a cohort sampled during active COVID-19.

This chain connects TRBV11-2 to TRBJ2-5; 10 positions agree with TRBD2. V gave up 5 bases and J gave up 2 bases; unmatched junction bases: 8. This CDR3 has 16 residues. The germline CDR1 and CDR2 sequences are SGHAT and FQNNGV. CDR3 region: CASSPRHSGGQETQYF. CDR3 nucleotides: TGTGCCAGCAGCCCCCGTCATAGCGGGGGGCAAGAGACCCAGTACTTC.

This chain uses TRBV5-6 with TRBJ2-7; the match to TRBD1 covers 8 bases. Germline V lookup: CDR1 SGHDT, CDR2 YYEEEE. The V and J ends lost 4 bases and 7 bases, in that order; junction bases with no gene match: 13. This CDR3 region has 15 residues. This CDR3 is CASSPIPDRVGEQYF. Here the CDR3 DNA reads TGTGCCAGCAGCCCAATACCGGACAGGGTAGGGGAGCAGTACTTC.

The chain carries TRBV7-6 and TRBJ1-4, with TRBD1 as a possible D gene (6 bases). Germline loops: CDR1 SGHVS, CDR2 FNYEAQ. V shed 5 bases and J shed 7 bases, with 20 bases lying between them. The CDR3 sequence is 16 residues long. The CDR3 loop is CASSQRPGGDGEKLFF. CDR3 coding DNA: TGTGCCAGCAGCCAGCGACCGGGGGGCGACGGTGAAAAACTGTTTTTT.

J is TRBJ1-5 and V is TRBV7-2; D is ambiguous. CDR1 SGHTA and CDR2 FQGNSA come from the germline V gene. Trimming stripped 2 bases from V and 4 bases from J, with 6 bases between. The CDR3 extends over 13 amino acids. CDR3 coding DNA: TGTGCCAGCAGCTTATCGGGTAATCAGCCCCAGCATTTT. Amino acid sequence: CASSLSGNQPQHF.

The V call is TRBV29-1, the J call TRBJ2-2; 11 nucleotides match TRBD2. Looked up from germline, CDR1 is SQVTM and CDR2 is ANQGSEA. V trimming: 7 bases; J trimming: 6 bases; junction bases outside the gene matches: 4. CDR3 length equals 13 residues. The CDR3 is CSALLAGAGELFF. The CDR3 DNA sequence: TGCAGCGCTTTACTAGCGGGAGCCGGGGAGCTGTTTTTT.

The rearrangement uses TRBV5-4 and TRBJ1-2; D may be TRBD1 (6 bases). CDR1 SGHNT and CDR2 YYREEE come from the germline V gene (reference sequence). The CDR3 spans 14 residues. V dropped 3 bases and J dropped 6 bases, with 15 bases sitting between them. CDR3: CASSYEAQGHGYTF. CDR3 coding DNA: TGTGCCAGCAGCTACGAGGCACAGGGCCATGGCTACACCTTC.

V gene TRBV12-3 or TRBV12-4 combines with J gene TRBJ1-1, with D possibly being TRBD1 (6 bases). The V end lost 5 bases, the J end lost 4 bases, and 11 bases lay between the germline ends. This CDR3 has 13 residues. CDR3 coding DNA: TGTGCCAGCAGTAACAAACAGGGCACTGAAGCTTTCTTT. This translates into CASSNKQGTEAFF.

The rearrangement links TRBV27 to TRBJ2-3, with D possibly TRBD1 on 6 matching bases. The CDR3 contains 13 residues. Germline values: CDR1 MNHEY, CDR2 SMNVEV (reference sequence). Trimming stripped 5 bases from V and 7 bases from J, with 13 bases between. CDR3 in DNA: TGTGCCAGCAGTACCTGGACAGAATATACGCAGTATTTT. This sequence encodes CASSTWTEYTQYF.

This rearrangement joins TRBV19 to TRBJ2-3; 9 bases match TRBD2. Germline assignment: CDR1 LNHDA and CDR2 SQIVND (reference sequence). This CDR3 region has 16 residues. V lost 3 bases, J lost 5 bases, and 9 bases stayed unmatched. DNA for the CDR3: TGTGCCAGTAGTATTTGGCGCGGGGGGGTTGGAGATACGCAGTATTTT. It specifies CASSIWRGGVGDTQYF.

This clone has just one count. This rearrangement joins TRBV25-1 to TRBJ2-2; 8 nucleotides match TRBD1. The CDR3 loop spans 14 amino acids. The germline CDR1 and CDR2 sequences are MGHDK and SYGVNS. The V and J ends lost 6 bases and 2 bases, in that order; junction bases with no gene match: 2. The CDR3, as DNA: TGTGCCAGCAGGGACAGGGTCAACACCGGGGAGCTGTTTTTT. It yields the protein CASRDRVNTGELFF. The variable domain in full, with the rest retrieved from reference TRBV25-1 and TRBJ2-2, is EADIYQTPRYLVIGTGKKITLECSQTMGHDKMYWYQQDPGMELHLIHYSYGVNSTEKGDLSSESTVSRIRTEHFPLTLESARPSHTSQYLCASRDRVNTGELFFGEGSRLTVL.

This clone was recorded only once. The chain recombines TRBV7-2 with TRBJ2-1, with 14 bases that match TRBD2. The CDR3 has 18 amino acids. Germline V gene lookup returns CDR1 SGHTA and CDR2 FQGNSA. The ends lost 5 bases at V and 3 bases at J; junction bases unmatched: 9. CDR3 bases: TGTGCCAGCAGCCAAAGAGGACTAGCGGGGGGCTTCTACAATGAGCAGTTCTTC. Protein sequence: CASSQRGLAGGFYNEQFF.

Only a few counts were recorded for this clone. The CDR3 protein is CASSMDRDTEAFF. The CDR3 nucleotides are TGTGCCAGTAGTATGGACAGAGACACTGAAGCTTTCTTT. V and J are TRBV19 and TRBJ1-1; D may be TRBD1 (6 bases). The CDR3 is made up of 13 amino acids. From germline, CDR1 is LNHDA and CDR2 SQIVND (reference sequence). V gave up 3 bases and J gave up 3 bases, with 8 bases separating them. Supplemented by reference TRBV19 and TRBJ1-1, the full variable domain reads DGGITQSPKYLFRKEGQNVTLSCEQNLNHDAMYWYRQDPGQGLRLIYYSQIVNDFQKGDIAEGYSVSREKKESFPLTVTSAQKNPTAFYLCASSMDRDTEAFFGQGTRLTVV.

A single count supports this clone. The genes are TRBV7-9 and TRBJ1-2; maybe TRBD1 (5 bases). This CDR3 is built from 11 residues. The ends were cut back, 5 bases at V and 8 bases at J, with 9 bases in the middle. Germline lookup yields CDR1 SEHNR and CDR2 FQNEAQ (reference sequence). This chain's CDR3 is CASSDRGGYTF. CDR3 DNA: TGTGCCAGCAGCGATAGGGGAGGCTACACCTTC.

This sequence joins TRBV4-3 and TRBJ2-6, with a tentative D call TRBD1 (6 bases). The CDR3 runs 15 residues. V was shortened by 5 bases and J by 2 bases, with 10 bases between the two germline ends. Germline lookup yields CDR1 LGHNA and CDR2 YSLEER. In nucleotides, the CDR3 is TGCGCCAGCAGCTCGGACAGAACTGGGGCCAACGTCCTGACTTTC. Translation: CASSSDRTGANVLTF.

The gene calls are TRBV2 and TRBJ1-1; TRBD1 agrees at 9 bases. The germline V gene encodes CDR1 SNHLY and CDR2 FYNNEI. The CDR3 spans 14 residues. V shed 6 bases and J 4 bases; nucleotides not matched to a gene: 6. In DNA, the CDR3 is TGTGCCAGCAGAAACAGGGGGCAGGGCACTGAAGCTTTCTTT. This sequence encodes CASRNRGQGTEAFF.

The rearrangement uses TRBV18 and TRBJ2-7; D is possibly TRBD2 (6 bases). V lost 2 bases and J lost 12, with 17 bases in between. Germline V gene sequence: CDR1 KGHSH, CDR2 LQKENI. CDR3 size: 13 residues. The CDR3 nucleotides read TGTGCCAGCTCACCAGTTTTCCGGGGGTTACCGTACTTC. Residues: CASSPVFRGLPYF. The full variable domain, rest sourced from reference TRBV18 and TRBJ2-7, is NAGVMQNPRHLVRRRGQEARLRCSPMKGHSHVYWYRQLPEEGLKFMVYLQKENIIDESGMPKERFSAEFPKEGPSILRIQQVVRGDSAAYFCASSPVFRGLPYFGPGTRLTVT.

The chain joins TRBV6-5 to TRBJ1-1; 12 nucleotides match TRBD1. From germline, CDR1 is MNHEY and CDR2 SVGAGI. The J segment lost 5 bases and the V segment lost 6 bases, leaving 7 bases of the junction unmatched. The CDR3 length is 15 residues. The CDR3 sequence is CASRGTGGARTEAFF. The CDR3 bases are TGTGCCAGCAGGGGGACAGGGGGCGCGAGGACTGAAGCTTTCTTT.